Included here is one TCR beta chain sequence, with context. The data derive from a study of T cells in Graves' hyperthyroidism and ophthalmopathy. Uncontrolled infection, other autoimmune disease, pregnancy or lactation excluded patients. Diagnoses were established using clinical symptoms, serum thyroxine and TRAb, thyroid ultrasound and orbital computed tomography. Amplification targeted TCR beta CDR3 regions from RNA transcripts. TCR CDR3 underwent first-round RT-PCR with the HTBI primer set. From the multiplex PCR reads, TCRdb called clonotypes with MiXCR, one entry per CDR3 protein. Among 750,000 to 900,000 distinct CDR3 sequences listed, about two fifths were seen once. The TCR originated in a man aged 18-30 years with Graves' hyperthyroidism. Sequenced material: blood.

The CDR3 is CSVEPLTETQYF. Here the CDR3 DNA reads TGCAGCGTTGAACCGCTCACAGAGACCCAGTACTTC. The chain joins TRBV29-1 to TRBJ2-5, with D hard to call. The germline gives CDR1 SQVTM, CDR2 ANQGSEA. Trimming removed 2 bases at V and 4 bases at J, with 8 bases between. CDR3 length: 12 amino acids.